This T cell receptor beta chain was profiled in a study of blood T cell repertoires in COVID-19 (dated by TCRdb to 2018 to 2021). For context, the study as a whole: Samples covering the acute and convalescent phases of COVID-19 were provided by collaborators in the United States, Italy and Spain. Where HLA class I and class II types were available, the types were taken from metadata supplied by the sample provider, not from assay-based typing. Deeply sampled blood TCRbeta repertoires from subjects exposed to, actively infected with, or recovered from COVID-19 were included in the dataset. The samples were drawn from two sources: the first 160 participants of the ongoing ImmuneRACE study, and 1,254 subjects contributed by 6 global collaborators. The material from the prospective study consisted of cDNA or gDNA derived from T cells, B-cell-depleted T cells, or PBMCs. Sample metadata almost always included a de-identified subject ID, COVID-19 status, age in years and sex. A freely available public database, intended as a resource for researchers studying the immune response to SARS-CoV-2, is where the repertoires were released.

According to the germline V gene (reference sequence), CDR1 reads LNHDA and CDR2 reads SQIVND. The junction shows trimming of 4 bases on V and 8 bases on J, and the gene matches do not reach 7 bases of it. The CDR3 spans 13 residues, from the cysteine through the phenylalanine. Just the 39-base CDR3 DNA is kept, in frame starting at base 1. The immunoSEQ Assay, a bias-controlled multiplex PCR, was used to amplify TCRbeta CDR3 regions from genomic DNA. The source study handled its data this way. Within the assay, amplification of reference gene primers was used to estimate how many nucleated cells each sample contained. To quantify the absolute abundance of each unique TCRbeta CDR3 rearrangement, sequence reads were collapsed and filtered. For each sample, productive Simpson clonality was calculated as the square root of Simpson's diversity index across productive rearrangements. TCRdb limited this immuneACCESS table to in-frame rearrangements with V and J called. A share of clones is missing; checked studies link under half to unresolved V genes, and the rest is unexplained. The D gene and trimming were derived from the DNA, and the V and J assignments and clone size from that table. The sample includes about 160,000 clones, with approximately 87% observed a single time. 10% of the sample is in the top ten clones.

One collaborating source in Seattle enrolled patients during active infection and followed them longitudinally through the course of disease. Collaborating institutions collected whole blood in K2EDTA tubes following their own protocols. For TCRbeta analysis, collaborator samples were shipped as frozen whole blood, as isolated PBMCs, or as DNA extracted from either sample type. With regard to this clone: It lacks a known antigen. It has no much larger one-base neighbor in the sample; base qualities were not kept.

Beyond this particular receptor, the publication reports: The amount of clinical and demographic metadata varied by source and participant and was provided uncurated.

The TCR comes from a woman between 65 and 79 years old with COVID-19, enrolled during active disease. Rearrangement joined TRBV19 to TRBJ1-2; the central 7 bases match TRBD1. The sample taken for sequencing was peripheral blood. CDR3 reads: CASSTLQGTGYTF. The DNA sequence is given as TGTGCCAGTAGTACCCTACAGGGGACCGGCTACACCTTC.